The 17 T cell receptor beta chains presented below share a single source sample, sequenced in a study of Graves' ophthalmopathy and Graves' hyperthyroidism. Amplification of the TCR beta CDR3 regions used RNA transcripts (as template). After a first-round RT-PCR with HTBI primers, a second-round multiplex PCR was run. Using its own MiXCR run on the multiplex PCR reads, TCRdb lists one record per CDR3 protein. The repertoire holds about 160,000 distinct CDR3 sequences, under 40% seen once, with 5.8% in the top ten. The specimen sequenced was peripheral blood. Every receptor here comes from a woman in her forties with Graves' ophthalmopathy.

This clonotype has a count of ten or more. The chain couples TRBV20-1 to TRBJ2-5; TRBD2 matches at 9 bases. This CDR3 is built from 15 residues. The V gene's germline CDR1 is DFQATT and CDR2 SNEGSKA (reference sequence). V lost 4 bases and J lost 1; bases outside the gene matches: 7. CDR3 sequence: CSATSMTSGQETQYF. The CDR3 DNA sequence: TGCAGTGCTACGAGCATGACTAGCGGCCAAGAGACCCAGTACTTC.

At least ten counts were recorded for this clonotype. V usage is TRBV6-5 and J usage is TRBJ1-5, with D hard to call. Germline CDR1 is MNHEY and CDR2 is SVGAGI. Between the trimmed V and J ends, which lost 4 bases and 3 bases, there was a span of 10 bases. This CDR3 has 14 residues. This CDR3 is CASSSRAINQPQHF. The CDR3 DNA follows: TGTGCCAGCAGTTCACGGGCCATCAATCAGCCCCAGCATTTT.

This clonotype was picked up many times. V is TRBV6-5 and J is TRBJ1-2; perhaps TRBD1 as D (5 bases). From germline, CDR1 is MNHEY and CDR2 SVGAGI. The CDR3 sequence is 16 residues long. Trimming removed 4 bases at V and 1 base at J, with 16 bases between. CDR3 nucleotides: TGTGCCAGCAGTTCCCGGACACTTCCGAATAACTATGGCTACACCTTC. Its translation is CASSSRTLPNNYGYTF.

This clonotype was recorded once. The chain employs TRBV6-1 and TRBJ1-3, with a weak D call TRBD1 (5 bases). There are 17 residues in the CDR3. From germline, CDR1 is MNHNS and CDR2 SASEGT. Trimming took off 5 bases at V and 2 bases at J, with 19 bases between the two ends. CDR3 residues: CASSTGTFLSAGNTIYF. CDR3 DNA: TGTGCCAGCAGTACCGGGACGTTCCTCTCGGCTGGAAACACCATATATTTT.

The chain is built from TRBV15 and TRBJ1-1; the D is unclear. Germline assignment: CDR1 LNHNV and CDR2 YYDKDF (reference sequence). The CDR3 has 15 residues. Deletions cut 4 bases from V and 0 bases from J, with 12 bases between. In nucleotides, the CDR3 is TGTGCCACCAGCATGGAGGTCAATATGAACACTGAAGCTTTCTTT. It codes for CATSMEVNMNTEAFF.

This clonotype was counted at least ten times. CDR3 residues: CASSADQPGELFF. The CDR3 coding sequence is TGTGCCAGCAGTGCCGACCAGCCCGGGGAGCTGTTTTTT. The rearrangement links TRBV12-3 or TRBV12-4 to TRBJ2-2, with D unresolved. V lost 5 bases, J lost 6 bases, and 10 bases lay in between. The CDR3 runs to 13 residues.

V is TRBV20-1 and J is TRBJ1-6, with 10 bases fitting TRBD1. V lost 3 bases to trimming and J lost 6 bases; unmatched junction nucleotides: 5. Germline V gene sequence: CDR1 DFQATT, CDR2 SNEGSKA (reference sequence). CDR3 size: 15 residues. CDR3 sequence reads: CSARFDRGRNSPLHF. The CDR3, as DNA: TGCAGTGCTAGGTTTGACAGGGGGCGTAATTCACCCCTCCACTTT.

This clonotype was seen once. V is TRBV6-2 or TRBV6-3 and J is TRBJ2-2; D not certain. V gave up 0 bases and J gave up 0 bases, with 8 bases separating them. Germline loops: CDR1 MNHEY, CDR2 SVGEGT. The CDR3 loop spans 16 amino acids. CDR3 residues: CASSYSNLANTGELFF. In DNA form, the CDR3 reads TGTGCCAGCAGTTACTCGAACTTAGCGAACACCGGGGAGCTGTTTTTT.

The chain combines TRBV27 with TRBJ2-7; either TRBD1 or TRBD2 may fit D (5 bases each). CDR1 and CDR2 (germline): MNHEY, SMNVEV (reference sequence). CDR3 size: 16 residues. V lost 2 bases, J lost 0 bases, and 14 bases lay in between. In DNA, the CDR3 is TGTGCCAGCAGTTTACGCTGGGGGTCGAACTCCTACGAGCAGTACTTC. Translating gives CASSLRWGSNSYEQYF.

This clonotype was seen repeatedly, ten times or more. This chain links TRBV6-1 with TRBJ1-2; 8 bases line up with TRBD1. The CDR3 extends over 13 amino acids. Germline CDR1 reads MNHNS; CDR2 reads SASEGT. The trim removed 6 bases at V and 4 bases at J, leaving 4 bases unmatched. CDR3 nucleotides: TGTGCCAGCAGGGAGACAGGGGTCTATGGCTACACCTTC. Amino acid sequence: CASRETGVYGYTF.

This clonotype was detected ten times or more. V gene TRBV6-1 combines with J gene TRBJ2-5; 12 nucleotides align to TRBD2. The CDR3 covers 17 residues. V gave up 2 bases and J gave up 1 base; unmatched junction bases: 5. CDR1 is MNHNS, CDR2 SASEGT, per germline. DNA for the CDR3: TGTGCCAGCAGTGAACTGACTAGCGGGAGTGGCCAAGAGACCCAGTACTTC. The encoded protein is CASSELTSGSGQETQYF.

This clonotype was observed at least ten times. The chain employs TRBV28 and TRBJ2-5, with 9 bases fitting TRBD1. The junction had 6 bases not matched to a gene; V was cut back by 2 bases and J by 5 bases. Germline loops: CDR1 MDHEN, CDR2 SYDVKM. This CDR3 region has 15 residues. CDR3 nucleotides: TGTGCCAGCAGTTTACCTCGGGACAGGGATGAGACCCAGTACTTC. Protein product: CASSLPRDRDETQYF.

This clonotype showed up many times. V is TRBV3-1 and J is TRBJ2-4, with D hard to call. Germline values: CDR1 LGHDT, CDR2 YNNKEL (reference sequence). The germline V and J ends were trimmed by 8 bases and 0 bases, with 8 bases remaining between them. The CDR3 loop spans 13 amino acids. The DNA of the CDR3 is TGTGCCAGCGCGACACTAGCCAAAAACATTCAGTACTTC. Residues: CASATLAKNIQYF.

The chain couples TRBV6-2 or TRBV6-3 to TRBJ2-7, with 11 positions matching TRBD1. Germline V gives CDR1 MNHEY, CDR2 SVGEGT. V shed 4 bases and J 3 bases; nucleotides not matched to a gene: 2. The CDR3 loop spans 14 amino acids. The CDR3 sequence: CASSWGQGGYEQYF. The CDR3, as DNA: TGTGCCAGCAGTTGGGGACAGGGGGGCTACGAGCAGTACTTC.

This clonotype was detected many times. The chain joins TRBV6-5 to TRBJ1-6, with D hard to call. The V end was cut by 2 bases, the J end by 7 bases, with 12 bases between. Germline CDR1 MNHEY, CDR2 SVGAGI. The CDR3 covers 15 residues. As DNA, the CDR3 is TGTGCCAGCAGTTACCAGCCGACACGGAATTCACCCCTCCACTTT. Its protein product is CASSYQPTRNSPLHF.

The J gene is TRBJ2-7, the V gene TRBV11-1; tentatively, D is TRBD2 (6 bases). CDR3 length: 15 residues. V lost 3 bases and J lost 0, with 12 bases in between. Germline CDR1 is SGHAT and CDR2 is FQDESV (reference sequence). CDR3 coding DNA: TGTGCCAGCAGCTTTCGGGGAGGTAGCTCCTACGAGCAGTACTTC. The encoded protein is CASSFRGGSSYEQYF.

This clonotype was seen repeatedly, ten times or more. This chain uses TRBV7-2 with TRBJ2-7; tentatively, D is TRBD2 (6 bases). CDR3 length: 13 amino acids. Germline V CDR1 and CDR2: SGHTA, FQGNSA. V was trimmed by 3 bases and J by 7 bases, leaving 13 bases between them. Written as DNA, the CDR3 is TGTGCCAGCAGCTTTAGCGGTCTACGGGAGCAGTACTTC. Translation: CASSFSGLREQYF. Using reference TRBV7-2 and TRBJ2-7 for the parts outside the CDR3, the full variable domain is GAGVSQSPSNKVTEKGKDVELRCDPISGHTALYWYRQSLGQGLEFLIYFQGNSAPDKSGLPSDRFSAERTGGSVSTLTIQRTQQEDSAVYLCASSFSGLREQYFGPGTRLTVT.